A selection of T cell receptor beta chains follows, all from one sample in a study of blood T cell repertoires in COVID-19. The table came from immunoSEQ multiplex PCR; TCRdb's copy has only in-frame clones and leaves some out. The sample holds about 120,000 clones, 80% to 85% seen once. The source material was peripheral blood. These receptors all stem from a woman aged 65 to 85 with acute or convalescent COVID-19. Each CDR3 is given with its conserved first and last residue. The D gene is left open where the match is weak. Expanded clones are given a class, and other clones once, few, many or no size at all.

j_gene,d_gene,abundance,v_gene,CDR3nt,CDR3aa
TRBJ1-2,TRBD1,.,TRBV19,TGTGCCAGTAGGGGGATCACAGGGGGTCCCTATGGCTACACCTTC,CASRGITGGPYGYTF
TRBJ1-2,.,.,TRBV5-1,TGCGCCAGCAGCTTGGGGGAGAAGGATGGCTACACCTTC,CASSLGEKDGYTF
TRBJ2-1,TRBD2,.,TRBV15,TGTGCCACCAGCAGAGATCGAGTAGCGGGGGAGCAGTTCTTC,CATSRDRVAGEQFF
TRBJ2-1,TRBD1,.,TRBV27,TGTGCCAGCAGACCTATTCGGACAGGGGGCTTTTACAATGAGCAGTTCTTC,CASRPIRTGGFYNEQFF
TRBJ1-6,.,.,TRBV4-2,TGTGCCAGCAGCCTCCGGGGAGACAATTCACCCCTCCACTTT,CASSLRGDNSPLHF
TRBJ1-2,.,.,TRBV20-1,TGCAGTGCTCTTTCACAGGTCGGCTACACCTTC,CSALSQVGYTF
TRBJ1-6,TRBD1,.,TRBV29-1,TGCAGCACAGGACAGGGGGAAGGTTCACCCCTCCACTTT,CSTGQGEGSPLHF
TRBJ1-3,.,.,TRBV10-3,TGTGCCATCAGTGAGGCGGTGCCCTCTGGAAACACCATATATTTT,CAISEAVPSGNTIYF
TRBJ2-1,TRBD2,.,TRBV5-1,TGCGCCAGCAGCTCACAGACTAGCGGGATTGGCAATGAGCAGTTCTTC,CASSSQTSGIGNEQFF
TRBJ2-7,TRBD1,once,TRBV5-1,TGCGCCAGCAGCCGGGACAGGGGCCCGTCCTACGAGCAGTACTTC,CASSRDRGPSYEQYF
TRBJ2-1,TRBD2,.,TRBV5-6,TGTGCCAGCCGGGCAGGAGGACTAGCCCTCTACAATGAGCAGTTCTTC,CASRAGGLALYNEQFF
TRBJ1-4,.,.,TRBV5-6,TGTGCCAGCAGCCCATCGGACATAAGGGGGGAAAAACTGTTTTTT,CASSPSDIRGEKLFF